This T cell receptor beta chain originates from a study of cytomegalovirus exposure and HLA in healthy donors (dated by TCRdb to the late 2010s). For context, the study as a whole: In an earlier analysis of some 610 of the donors, approximately 260 Gb of sequence data and just under 120 million unique TCR beta sequences from roughly 200 million T cells were reported. An early release that covered some 640 HLA-typed donors contained around 300 gigabases of sequencing data and 80 million or so unique TCR sequences. HLA typing included class I and class II loci at four-digit resolution. Donor age, sex, ethnicity and CMV serostatus were compiled together with the repertoire data. In the later analysis, no new phenotypic data were used to find candidate immune exposures; instead, reliance was placed on TCR beta sequences and their occurrence across donors. On average, about 240,000 unique TCR beta nucleotide sequences were sequenced per donor among 398 genotyped donors of the cohort, with roughly 18% of those sequences being non-productive. A later genetic analysis took genome-wide SNP genotypes for about three fifths of the 666 donors and used that subset as a discovery cohort. The study profiled the T cell repertoires of more than 500 subjects by immunosequencing and related them to cytomegalovirus serostatus. The study was designed to test whether signatures of past pathogen exposure could be identified by cataloging public T cell receptors. Of the approximately 400 genotyped donors, 81% were placed in the genetic ancestry cluster associated with self-reported Caucasian donors. A handful of DR-DQ haplotypes were handled as single units for association and clustering because linkage in the cohort was strong. A separate validation cohort of roughly 110 different subjects was used in addition to the approximately 610-subject first cohort. In a later analysis, previously published TCR beta repertoires from 670 or so donors were re-analyzed and high-resolution HLA genotyping was added so that TCR occurrence patterns could be studied. Typing coverage differed by locus: A, B, C, DRB1 and DQB1 were typed in about 620-630 donors, DQA1 in approximately 520, DPA1 in around 600, and DPB1 in around 440. To decide whether each TCR beta V gene segment behaved as functional or pseudogenic, an earlier analysis of some 540 of the donors relied on high-throughput TCR beta sequencing. All discovery cohort repertoires had been generated on a single sequencing platform. The study combined high-throughput TCR immunosequencing, statistical association of individual TCRs with disease status, and machine learning to predict cytomegalovirus infection status. On the study overall, not on this receptor specifically: For the cohort, immune exposure information was limited to CMV serostatus. In an earlier analysis of 587 of the donors, most TCR beta V segments appeared in productive rearrangements about 87% or about 30% of the time, broadly matching IMGT annotations. According to a later analysis, TCR association rates differed among HLA loci, with DRB1 alleles showing the most associated TCRs and HLA-C alleles showing the fewest. The authors suggested that the approach could potentially be extended to other disease states and immunological phenotypes. In a later analysis, about 17,000 TCR beta sequences were associated with specific HLA alleles at a false discovery rate of 0.05. According to a later genetic analysis, donors in an Asian-associated ancestry cluster had fewer N-insertions in productive TCRs than the approximately 670-donor mean. Some IMGT-functional V segments, including TRBV6-2 and TRBV6-3, could not be told apart with the 87-base-pair reads, so those segments were excluded. A later analysis reported that several top co-occurrence clusters appeared linked to parvovirus B19, influenza, CMV and Epstein-Barr virus. Because HLA typing was missing for some donors at each locus, association tests included only the typed subset. A group of highly shared sequence variants was considered likely to be a technical artifact of the sequencing pipeline. Sequencing depth was assumed to be roughly uniform across donors in the presence/absence analyses, though that assumption may not hold. The earlier analysis of about 600 of the donors excluded around 17 rarely observed V segments, including chromosome 9 orphons, because counts were too low. According to a later analysis, most CMV-associated TCR beta chains appeared to be HLA-restricted, and the HLA associations seemed to be driven largely by CMV exposure. Correlated functional status among segregating V segments might reflect linkage disequilibrium, but an unknown experimental factor could not be ruled out. In a later analysis, HLA-associated TCR beta chains were found to be more clonally expanded and to have lower generation probabilities than equally common non-associated chains. Most TCR sequences were observed very rarely across donors, whereas some public TCRs were present in many individuals. V-gene and J-gene trimming of TCR beta chains was associated with a missense DCLRE1C variant in a later genetic analysis, and the association was replicated in an independent cohort. In the study, 150 to 200 TCR beta chains were listed as associated with cytomegalovirus. A further reported finding was that TCR beta sequences accurately predicted the HLA-A and HLA-B alleles for most subjects in the first cohort. When HLA alleles, especially DR and DQ, strongly co-occurred, attributing TCR associations to individual alleles was difficult. Cytomegalovirus status was reported to be diagnosed by the classifier with high specificity and sensitivity in both the original and validation cohorts. In vitro tests confirmed that a few of the cytomegalovirus-associated TCR beta chains recognize cytomegalovirus antigens. In this cohort, only TCR beta chains were sequenced, and detectable features were limited by the absence of alpha or paired-chain data.

In the case of this clone: Its antigen remains unidentified. Per-base quality was not reported, and no clone a single base away is much larger than it.

Deletion took 5 bases off V and 9 bases off J, with a span of 8 bases between the germline ends. Per the germline V gene, SGHTA is the CDR1 and FQGNSA is the CDR2. The CDR3 covers 11 residues, taking in both the cysteine and the phenylalanine. The entry retains the CDR3 DNA only, 33 bases that are in frame from base 1. The cohort consisted of more than 650 healthy bone marrow donors. All cohort members were sampled while nominally healthy, although unrecorded immune exposures were likely present. The donor was CMV seronegative and belonged to the group of under 400 seronegative cohort members. A peripheral blood sample was collected from each donor, and TCR beta sequencing was performed on peripheral blood mononuclear cells. Genomic DNA extraction from the blood cell samples was performed with the Qiagen DNeasy Blood Extraction Kit. Preparation of the library involved the immunoSEQ multiplex PCR assay. The multiplex PCR relied on a mix of 60 forward primers for TCR Vbeta segments and 13 reverse primers for TCR Jbeta segments. Amplification of the CDR3 region of rearranged TCR beta genes was performed with a multiplex PCR assay on genomic DNA. Amplified TCR beta libraries were sequenced as 87-base-pair reads on the Illumina HiSeq System. The study's processing was this. Across the 700 or so repertoires, a later analysis counted 80 million or so unique TCR beta chains, 9.5 million to 12 million of which were shared by at least two donors. Raw reads were error-corrected and collapsed into unique sequences by a nearest-neighbor algorithm in which closely related sequences were merged to remove PCR and sequencing errors. Alignment of CDR3 sequences to IMGT reference sequences was used to assign V, D and J gene segments. For a sequence to be retained, at least a six-nucleotide match to both a V gene segment and a J gene segment was required. Rearrangements were classified as productive when the CDR3 lacked stop codons and remained in frame with V and J, and all other rearrangements were classified as non-productive. CDR3 was defined according to IMGT convention as the region running from the second conserved V-encoded cysteine to the conserved J-encoded phenylalanine. The earlier analysis of 587 of the donors excluded sequences that lacked an unambiguous match to a single V gene segment. In an earlier analysis of more than 500 of the donors, a V segment was called functional when productive rearrangements were above 56.7%, and segregating when the standard deviation between donors exceeded 5%. A statistical classification framework was built to diagnose cytomegalovirus status from the catalog of TCR beta chain sequences. V and J gene assignment, in a later analysis, came from comparing TCR nucleotide sequences with IMGT/GENE-DB human TR gene sequences. In a later analysis, CDR3 sequences and most-parsimonious VDJ recombination scenarios were assigned using the TCRdist pipeline. A later analysis defined each TCR beta chain by its CDR3 amino acid sequence plus V-gene family, and excluded reads lacking a unique V-gene family. A later analysis removed 592 highly shared, low-generation-probability nucleotide sequences to deal with suspected cross-contamination and a sequencing artifact. In a later analysis, a clonal expansion index for each public chain was calculated from normalized within-repertoire ranks of inferred template counts. In a later analysis, generation probabilities were computed using a VDJ recombination model fitted to out-of-frame rearrangements, and the results were checked against IGoR. In a later analysis, hypergeometric tests were used to score TCR-TCR, TCR-HLA and TCR-CMV co-occurrence, with a repertoire-size bias correction applied to TCR pairs. In a later analysis, false discovery rates were estimated by permuting HLA or CMV assignments 20 times. In a later analysis, co-occurring TCRs were grouped using DBSCAN, and TCRdist sequence similarity was added for clustering within HLA-allele-positive subsets. Repertoires with fewer than 30,000 or more than 120,000 public chains, plus five repertoires with anomalous nucleotide sharing, were excluded from co-occurrence clustering. Sourced from immuneACCESS, this table was stored by TCRdb with only in-frame sequences that have V and J called. A share of the clones is absent; for the studies checked, an unresolved V gene accounts for under half, and the remainder has no known explanation. V, J and clone size reflect that table, while D and trimming were determined from the DNA. Recorded for this sample are tens of thousands of clones; 80% to 85% of them occurred a single time. Together, the top ten hold roughly 1.4% of the sample.

This TCR was sampled from a man between 25 and 39 years old in good health and CMV-seronegative. The chain employs TRBV7-2 and TRBJ2-1, with TRBD1 perhaps the D gene, on 5 matching bases. The sequencing sample was made of PBMCs. At the DNA level, the sequence is TGTGCCAGCAGCCCTAGGGGTGAGCAGTTCTTC. This sequence encodes CASSPRGEQFF.